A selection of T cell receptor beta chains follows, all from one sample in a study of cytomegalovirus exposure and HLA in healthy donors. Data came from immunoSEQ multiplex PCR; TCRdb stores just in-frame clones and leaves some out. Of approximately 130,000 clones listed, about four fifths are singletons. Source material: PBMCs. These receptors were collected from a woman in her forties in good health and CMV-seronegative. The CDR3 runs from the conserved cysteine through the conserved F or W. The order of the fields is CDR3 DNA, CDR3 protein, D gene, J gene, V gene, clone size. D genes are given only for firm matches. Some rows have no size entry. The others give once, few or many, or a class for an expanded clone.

CDR3nt: TGTGCCAGTAGTCCCGGACAGGGTAAGAACTATGGCTACACCTTC
CDR3aa: CASSPGQGKNYGYTF
d_gene: TRBD1
j_gene: TRBJ1-2
v_gene: TRBV19
abundance: NA

CDR3nt: TGTGCCAGCAGCTTGGGCGGCAGCCGCTATGGCTACACCTTC
CDR3aa: CASSLGGSRYGYTF
d_gene: NA
j_gene: TRBJ1-2
v_gene: TRBV5-4
abundance: once

CDR3nt: TGCGCCAGCAGCCCGGACGGGGTAGCCGCCTATAATTCACCCCTCCACTTT
CDR3aa: CASSPDGVAAYNSPLHF
d_gene: NA
j_gene: TRBJ1-6
v_gene: TRBV5-1
abundance: NA

CDR3nt: TGCGCCAGCAGCCAAGGTGGACAGGGGCATCAGCCCCAGCATTTT
CDR3aa: CASSQGGQGHQPQHF
d_gene: TRBD1
j_gene: TRBJ1-5
v_gene: TRBV4-1
abundance: NA

CDR3nt: TGCGCCAGCAGCTGGGGAGGACAGGGGGCTGAAGCTTTCTTT
CDR3aa: CASSWGGQGAEAFF
d_gene: TRBD1
j_gene: TRBJ1-1
v_gene: TRBV5-1
abundance: NA

CDR3nt: TGTGCCAGCAGCTTAGGGGGAGGGCCTTGGGAGCAGTACTTC
CDR3aa: CASSLGGGPWEQYF
d_gene: TRBD2
j_gene: TRBJ2-7
v_gene: TRBV7-2
abundance: once

CDR3nt: TGTGCCAGCAGCTACGACAGGGGCGGGGGAACTGAAGCTTTCTTT
CDR3aa: CASSYDRGGGTEAFF
d_gene: TRBD1
j_gene: TRBJ1-1
v_gene: TRBV6-5
abundance: NA

CDR3nt: TGTGCCAGCAGCTTGGCTGGGCCCCCCTTTTCTAACACTGAAGCTTTCTTT
CDR3aa: CASSLAGPPFSNTEAFF
d_gene: NA
j_gene: TRBJ1-1
v_gene: TRBV5-5
abundance: NA

CDR3nt: TGTGCCAGCAGCTTAAAGGGACAGGCCAACACTGAAGCTTTCTTT
CDR3aa: CASSLKGQANTEAFF
d_gene: TRBD1
j_gene: TRBJ1-1
v_gene: TRBV7-9
abundance: NA

CDR3nt: TGCGCCAGCAAGGTGGCAGGGGGCGCGAACACTGAAGCTTTCTTT
CDR3aa: CASKVAGGANTEAFF
d_gene: TRBD1
j_gene: TRBJ1-1
v_gene: TRBV5-1
abundance: once

CDR3nt: TGTGCCATCAGTAGACTAGCGGGAGGATACAATGAGCAGTTCTTC
CDR3aa: CAISRLAGGYNEQFF
d_gene: TRBD2
j_gene: TRBJ2-1
v_gene: TRBV10-3
abundance: NA

CDR3nt: TGTGCCAGCAGTCTTGGGCGAGGCGGGACCTACGAGCAGTACTTC
CDR3aa: CASSLGRGGTYEQYF
d_gene: NA
j_gene: TRBJ2-7
v_gene: TRBV28
abundance: NA

CDR3nt: TGTGCCAGCTCGCCGGGCCAGGGATTGTCCTACGAGCAGTACTTC
CDR3aa: CASSPGQGLSYEQYF
d_gene: NA
j_gene: TRBJ2-7
v_gene: TRBV18
abundance: once

CDR3nt: TGCGCCAGCAGCCAAGATATCGGTGGCGAGCAGTACTTC
CDR3aa: CASSQDIGGEQYF
d_gene: NA
j_gene: TRBJ2-7
v_gene: TRBV4-1
abundance: NA

CDR3nt: TGTGCCAGCAGCTTGCGGGGCTACGAGCAGTACTTC
CDR3aa: CASSLRGYEQYF
d_gene: NA
j_gene: TRBJ2-7
v_gene: TRBV5-5
abundance: few

CDR3nt: TGCGCCAGCAGCCAAGGACAGGGGGGTGCTCAGCCCCAGCATTTT
CDR3aa: CASSQGQGGAQPQHF
d_gene: TRBD1
j_gene: TRBJ1-5
v_gene: TRBV4-3
abundance: few